This TCR beta chain came from a study of vaccination and CD4 T cells after COVID-19 (dated by TCRdb to 2022 to 2024). About the study as a whole: SARS-CoV-2 positivity had been established in the convalescent patients by nasal swab PCR, and mild disease was recorded in nine or ten of these patients and severe disease in one. In the convalescent cohort there were six males and four females, among whom were two Hispanic individuals, seven Caucasians, two Asians and one multiracial person. Two doses of either the Pfizer-BioNTech BNT162b2 vaccine (n=8) or the Moderna mRNA-1273 vaccine (n=2) were administered to participants. Post-COVID blood samples were collected from convalescent patients a median of approximately 93 days after diagnosis, with a range of roughly 35 to 161 days. The time from the second vaccine dose to post-vaccine blood sampling had a median of 72 days and ranged from about 14 to 241 days. The cultures were stimulated with overlapping spike peptide pools from SARS-CoV-2 and from the common cold coronaviruses HCoV-NL63, HCoV-OC43 and HCoV-229E. Control cultures used a CEFX viral epitope pool as positive control, an HIV-1 Nef peptide pool as negative control, or no peptide. In roughly nine COVID-19 convalescent patients and a handful of infection-naive healthy vaccine recipients, the spike-specific CD4+ TCR repertoire before mRNA vaccination was compared with the repertoire after mRNA vaccination.

The library was generated by PCR. DNA from cultured CD4+ T cells was subjected to TCR sequencing with the Oncomine TCR Beta short-read assay at the Johns Hopkins FTIC core. The QIAamp micro DNA kit was used to extract genomic DNA from the cultured CD4+ T cells. The Oncomine TCR Beta libraries from cultured CD4+ T cells were pooled using unique dual indexes and then sequenced on an Illumina iSeq 100. In the authors' own workflow: Non-productive sequences were filtered out, and CDR3s that did not start with C, did not end with F or W, or were shorter than 7 amino acids were discarded. The MANAFEST web application was used to identify antigen-specific clonotypes by comparing peptide-stimulated wells against reference wells and other culture wells. Positive clones required FDR below 0.05, an odds ratio above 5, and productive frequency above 0.1% in at least two of three replicate wells. A clonotype counted as cross-reactive if it showed significant expansion both in the SARS-CoV-2 spike wells and in at least one common cold coronavirus spike condition. CDR3 homology was assessed with Levenshtein distances (stringdist) and unrooted phylogenetic trees (ape) in R version 3.6.1. The public sequencing data were trimmed at Q25 with fastp and processed into clonotypes with MiXCR by TCRdb, which kept only in-frame beta chains. Every CDR3 protein is listed once, alongside the most common genes and DNA of its rows. The V and J calls were determined by TCRdb, not by the authors. For this sample the table gives about 25,000 distinct CDR3 sequences, of which approximately 49% were detected only once. The leading ten clones occupy 5% to 6.5% of the sample.

As concerns this clonotype: There is no known antigen for this receptor. Per-base quality was not reported, and no clone a single base away is much larger than it.

V has 0 bases trimmed and J has 6 bases trimmed; junction bases matching no gene number 0. CDR1 and CDR2, per the germline V gene, are SGHTA and FQGNSA. Taken from cysteine to phenylalanine, the CDR3 has 13 residues. Only CDR3 DNA is held: 39 bases, read in frame from base 1. Paper-wide results and their limitations: The median count of SARS-CoV-2-reactive clonotypes went up from 20 to 25 after infection to 30 to 40 after vaccination, although the change was not significant. In convalescent patients, a median 86.3% of post-vaccine SARS-CoV-2-reactive clones were detected only after vaccination, and vaccine-specific priming was suggested by this finding. In convalescent patients, nearly all vaccine-specific clones (304 of 307) were found to be mono-reactive for SARS-CoV-2 spike rather than cross-reactive with common cold coronaviruses. Only a relatively small number of convalescent patients were included in the study, and early timepoints following natural infection were not analyzed.

Read against the paper, the sample's treatment or condition label means: 10-day PBMC culture with coronavirus spike peptide pools or control peptides (ViraFEST assay). To expand antigen-specific T cells with peptide pools and then pick out the expanded clonotypes through TCR sequencing, the study relied on the ViraFEST assay. The convalescent patients' positive SARS-CoV-2 PCR tests were from March to December 2020, which was before the Alpha, Beta and Delta variants emerged in the United States. Each well held some 2 million PBMCs cultured with roughly 9.2 ug/ml peptide pools in IMDM containing approximately 5% human AB serum and roughly 9 IU/ml IL-2. On days 3 and 7, half of the culture medium was replaced with fresh IL-2-containing medium. After about 10 days of culture, CD4+ T cells were isolated by negative selection using the EasySep CD4+ T cell isolation kit. PBMCs were separated from whole blood using Ficoll-Paque Plus gradient centrifugation and then either used fresh or cryopreserved at -140C. Each culture condition was generally run in triplicate wells.

The clonotype comes from a human donor who had recovered from COVID-19. Sequencing was done on a sample of CD4+ T cells from blood, cultured in vitro. The V and J segments used are TRBV7-2 and TRBJ2-3, with 7 middle bases fitting TRBD2. The CDR3 corresponds to CASSLASGDTQYF. The nucleotide sequence reads as follows: TGTGCCAGCAGCTTAGCTAGCGGGGATACGCAGTATTTT.